Here is one T cell receptor (beta chain) with its context. Antigen unknown. This sample was taken from a study of graft-versus-host responses after intestinal transplantation. The germline V gene encodes CDR1 SGHRS and CDR2 YFSETQ. This CDR3 has 17 amino acids. V lost 4 bases and J lost 1, with 20 bases in between. Libraries were prepared by immunoSEQ multiplex PCR; TCRdb keeps only in-frame clonotypes and omits some of them. The sample contains about 89,000 clones, 92% of which appear only once. V is TRBV5-1 and J is TRBJ1-1, with a possible D match to TRBD1 (6 bases). The clonotype comes from a human donor who received an intestinal transplant. This sample comprised unstimulated CD4+ T cells sorted from spleen or lymph node cells, obtained before intestinal transplant. The CDR3 is CASSPRMGGASNTEAFF. The CDR3, as DNA: TGCGCCAGCAGCCCCCGGATGGGGGGCGCATCGAACACTGAAGCTTTCTTT.